The text below deals with one T cell receptor beta chain. Its antigen is not identified. The data derive from a study of T cell responses to AZD1222 COVID-19 vaccine. CDR1 SNHLY and CDR2 FYNNEI come from the germline V gene. The CDR3 extends over 11 amino acids. The ends were cut back, 5 bases at V and 5 bases at J, with 4 bases in the middle. Overall study findings and caveats: Spike regions recognized by vaccine-associated CD4 TCRs spanned the protein, led by 160-218 and 743-854. After the peak T cell response, and only then, were repertoires sampled.

Using immunoSEQ multiplex PCR, the repertoire was profiled, and TCRdb retains in-frame clones only, with some absent. The sample lists some 100,000 clones, 86% occurring once. This receptor was obtained from an adult in good health. This specimen consisted of peripheral blood, obtained on day 0 of AZD1222 vaccination. The chain carries TRBV2 and TRBJ2-1; D call uncertain. This chain's CDR3 is CASSLHNEQFF. The CDR3 DNA reads as TGTGCCAGCAGTCTCCACAATGAGCAGTTCTTC.